This T cell receptor beta chain derives from a study of shared clonotypes between healthy human individuals. This clone was detected a few times. Trimming took off 0 bases at V and 0 bases at J, with 6 bases between the two ends. Per the germline V gene, CDR1 is GTSNPN and CDR2 is SVGIG (reference sequence). CDR3 size: 14 residues. TCRdb's table, derived via immunoSEQ multiplex PCR, lists solely in-frame clones and lacks some. This sample has just under 350,000 clones; more than 60% occur once, and the top ten carry more than 9%. V gene TRBV30 combines with J gene TRBJ1-5; D is ambiguous. The receptor comes from a man aged 25-45 years in good health. The sequenced sample consisted of memory CD4+ T cells sorted from blood. Subset described: CD45RA-negative fraction. The CDR3 DNA follows: TGTGCCTGGAGTGTGGACCCTAGCAATCAGCCCCAGCATTTT. It is translated as CAWSVDPSNQPQHF.